A single TCR beta chain is shown here with its context. The record originates from a study of blood T cell repertoires in COVID-19. Some clones are missing from TCRdb's copy, which holds only in-frame ones; the method was immunoSEQ multiplex PCR. The table has fewer than 250,000 clones, roughly 84% seen once; the top ten hold around 7%. Participants came from some 23 US areas, aged roughly 18 to 89 years. The source material was PBMCs or T cells enriched from blood (not recorded which). This TCR was sampled from a man between 25 and 39 years old in a cohort exposed to, infected with or recovered from COVID-19 (not recorded which).

The CDR3: CASSLALALETQYF. The DNA for the CDR3 is TGCGCCAGCAGCTTGGCCCTAGCGTTAGAGACCCAGTACTTC. The V call is TRBV5-1, the J call TRBJ2-5; D may be TRBD2 (6 bases). Trimming stripped 0 bases from V and 4 bases from J, with 10 bases between. Germline CDR1 reads SGHRS; CDR2 reads YFSETQ. The CDR3 is 14 residues long.